This is a list of T cell receptor beta chains from one sample in a study of identical twins. One entry per CDR3 protein results from TCRdb running MiXCR on the 5' RACE reads. The repertoire holds around 1.7 million distinct CDR3 sequences, with more than 30% as singletons. Sequenced material: cord blood. The receptors come from a newborn girl in good health. Each CDR3 is given with its conserved first and last residue. A D gene is named only where the DNA matches it firmly. Only part of the rows carry a size: once, few, many, or a class if the clone is expanded.

j_gene,abundance,v_gene,d_gene,CDR3nt,CDR3aa
TRBJ2-3,NA,TRBV18,NA,TGTGCCAGCTCACCACGGGAGAGCACAGATACGCAGTATTTT,CASSPRESTDTQYF
TRBJ2-5,NA,TRBV20-1,TRBD2,TGCAGTGCTAAAGGCGGGGGGGCCTACAATGAGCAGTACTTC,CSAKGGGAYNEQYF
TRBJ2-1,NA,TRBV20-1,TRBD2,TGCAGTGCACCGAGACTAGCGGGCTCCTACAATGAGCAGTTCTTC,CSAPRLAGSYNEQFF
TRBJ2-7,few,TRBV20-1,TRBD2,TGCAGTGCTAGCTCGGTTCTAGCGGGTGTACGTTACGAGCAGTACTTC,CSASSVLAGVRYEQYF
TRBJ2-4,NA,TRBV10-3,TRBD2,TGTGCCATCAGTGAGTCGGGACTAGCGAACATTCAGTACTTC,CAISESGLANIQYF
TRBJ1-1,NA,TRBV27,TRBD1,TGTGCCAGCAGTCCTCAGGGGGCACTTGAAGCTTTCTTT,CASSPQGALEAFF
TRBJ1-2,few,TRBV6-6,NA,TGTGCCAGCGGGGCAGGGAATGGCTACACCTTC,CASGAGNGYTF
TRBJ2-1,NA,TRBV20-1,TRBD2,TGCAGTGCGCGAAGGACTAGCGTACAAGAGACCCAGTTCTTC,CSARRTSVQETQFF
TRBJ1-2,NA,TRBV7-2,NA,TGTGCCAGCAGCTTAGCGGTCGGGGGGCCCTATGGCTACACCTTC,CASSLAVGGPYGYTF
TRBJ2-5,NA,TRBV6-2/TRBV6-3,TRBD2,TGTGCCAGCAGTTATCTTAGCCCAGCGGGATTCCAAGAGACCCAGTACTTC,CASSYLSPAGFQETQYF
TRBJ1-5,NA,TRBV10-2,NA,TGCGCCAGCAGTGAGTCAGGGCCCAGCAATCAGCCCCAGCATTTT,CASSESGPSNQPQHF
TRBJ2-1,few,TRBV12-3/TRBV12-4,NA,TGTGCCAGCAGCTACCCACTCAACCCTCACGACAGCGCTCTACACTCCTACAATGAGCAGTTCTTC,CASSYPLNPHDSALHSYNEQFF
TRBJ2-5,NA,TRBV2,NA,TGTGCCAGCACTTGGCAGCTCCAAGAGACCCAGTACTTC,CASTWQLQETQYF
TRBJ2-5,NA,TRBV3-1,NA,TGTGCCAGCAGCCAAGATCTCCGGGACTCAGAGACCCAGTACTTC,CASSQDLRDSETQYF
TRBJ2-7,few,TRBV7-2,NA,TGTGCCAGCAGCACTTGGGCCGACTCCTACGAGCAGTACTTC,CASSTWADSYEQYF